This passage covers 28 T cell receptor beta chains from one sample sequenced in a study of blood T cells in healthy people across ages. Primers used in a second PCR of roughly 7 to 12 cycles were a sample-barcoded 5' primer and a J-beta primer mix. MiXCR was run by TCRdb on the 5' RACE reads, yielding one entry per CDR3 protein. The repertoire consists of 1.5 million or so distinct CDR3 sequences, with roughly two fifths occurring once and the leading ten covering about 3.8%. Sequencing input: blood. All receptors derive from a woman aged 18-35 years in good health.

Turning to this clonotype: The junction does not match germline at one end; this may be a read error. V and J are TRBV9 and TRBJ2-7; 8 positions agree with TRBD2. Per germline, CDR1 SGDLS and CDR2 YYNGEE. The CDR3 is 15 amino acids. CDR3 sequence reads: CASSVATSGYYEQYF. DNA of the CDR3: TGTGCCAGCAGCGTAGCTACTAGCGGATACTACGAGCAGTACTTT.

This sequence joins TRBV2 and TRBJ1-2; TRBD1 is a possible D gene (6 bases). This CDR3 has 16 residues. Germline values: CDR1 SNHLY, CDR2 FYNNEI. Between the trimmed V and J ends, which lost 5 bases and 4 bases, there was a span of 20 bases. In DNA, the CDR3 is TGTGCCAGCAGTCTCAATAGGGGGGCCGCCGGCTATGGCTACACCTTC. Translating it yields CASSLNRGAAGYGYTF.

The chain employs TRBV12-3 or TRBV12-4 and TRBJ2-5; 10 bases agree with TRBD2. The CDR3 covers 14 residues. The V segment lost 6 bases and the J segment 5 bases; nucleotides outside the gene matches: 6. CDR3 nucleotide sequence: TGTGCCAGCAGATCTAGCGGGGGCTGGGAGACCCAGTACTTC. Its translation is CASRSSGGWETQYF.

Remarks on this clonotype: This clone may be a read error of a much larger clone one base away. The gene calls are TRBV5-1 and TRBJ2-3; 11 bases map to TRBD2. Germline CDR1 SGHRS, CDR2 YFSETQ. The CDR3 spans 18 residues. The CDR3: CASSFGLAGEDWTDAQYF. The CDR3 DNA follows: TGCGCCAGCAGCTTCGGACTAGCGGGTGAGGATTGGACAGATGCGCAGTATTTT.

The chain is built from TRBV28 and TRBJ2-7; possibly TRBD2 for D (5 bases). The V end was cut by 5 bases, the J end by 1 base, with 15 bases between. Germline CDR1 reads MDHEN; CDR2 reads SYDVKM. The CDR3 contains 15 residues. CDR3 DNA sequence: TGTGCCAGCAGTGAGGGCCGATTGCTTTCCTACGAGCAGTACTTC. Protein product: CASSEGRLLSYEQYF.

This chain uses TRBV14 with TRBJ2-3; D remains unclear. The length of the CDR3 is 13 residues. Trimming shortened V by 4 bases and J by 4 bases, and 9 bases separated the two germline ends. CDR1 SGHDN and CDR2 FVKESK come from the germline V gene. For the CDR3, the DNA is TGTGCCAGCAGCCCGCACCCCGCAGATACGCAGTATTTT. This codes for CASSPHPADTQYF.

The chain combines TRBV5-1 with TRBJ2-4; 7 bases fit TRBD1. Trimming cost V 6 bases and J 0 bases; bases outside gene matches: 6. This CDR3 is built from 15 residues. Germline V lookup: CDR1 SGHRS, CDR2 YFSETQ. The CDR3 nucleotides are TGCGCCAGCACCCGGGACAGCCTAGCCAAAAACATTCAGTACTTC. Residues: CASTRDSLAKNIQYF.

This rearrangement joins TRBV20-1 to TRBJ2-7; tentative D call: TRBD1 (6 bases). Trimming stripped 2 bases from V and 2 bases from J, with 13 bases between. Germline V gene data show CDR1 as DFQATT and CDR2 as SNEGSKA (reference sequence). The CDR3 loop spans 14 amino acids. The CDR3 region is CSARIRDTAYEQYF. The CDR3, as DNA: TGCAGTGCTAGAATTCGGGACACCGCCTACGAGCAGTACTTC.

This chain uses TRBV18 with TRBJ2-1; D perhaps matches TRBD2 (6 bases). Trimming shortened V by 2 bases and J by 2 bases, and 13 bases separated the two germline ends. Germline-derived CDR1 and CDR2 are KGHSH and LQKENI. The CDR3 extends over 16 amino acids. The CDR3 is CASSPRLAWPYNEQFF. The CDR3 nucleotides read TGTGCCAGCTCACCAAGGCTAGCGTGGCCCTACAATGAGCAGTTCTTC.

This clonotype has just a few counts. Relative to the germline gene, one junction end is altered; a read error may explain this. The chain joins TRBV6-6 to TRBJ2-1; no firm D call. Germline CDR1 is MNHNY and CDR2 is SVGAGI (reference sequence). This CDR3 is built from 15 residues. The CDR3 DNA reads as TGTGCCGGCAGTTACTTTATAGCCTTCGGCGATGAGCAGTTCTTC. It codes for CAGSYFIAFGDEQFF.

CDR3 DNA: TGCAGCGTTCATCGAGGGGACAGGGGGACGAACACCGGGGAGCTGTTTTTT. Its translation is CSVHRGDRGTNTGELFF. J is TRBJ2-2 and V is TRBV29-1; 11 bases align to TRBD1. There are 17 residues in the CDR3. Per the germline V gene, CDR1 is SQVTM and CDR2 is ANQGSEA. Unmatched junction bases numbered 8, after V lost 5 bases and J lost 0 bases.

V and J are TRBV29-1 and TRBJ1-5, with D perhaps TRBD1 (5 bases). V was clipped by 5 bases and J by 4 bases, with 15 bases between them. The CDR3 is made up of 14 amino acids. CDR1 and CDR2 from the germline V gene are SQVTM and ANQGSEA. The CDR3 DNA reads TGCAGCGTTCGCCCCGGGGGTCCTAATCAGCCCCAGCATTTT. Its translation is CSVRPGGPNQPQHF.

The chain uses TRBV7-9 and TRBJ2-5; no reliable D call. The CDR3 contains 15 residues. Germline-derived CDR1 and CDR2 are SEHNR and FQNEAQ (reference sequence). V lost 5 bases to trimming and J lost 7 bases, with 20 bases between them. DNA of the CDR3: TGTGCCAGCAGCCCCCCCGGATTACGGGTAGGGACCCAGTACTTC. This translates into CASSPPGLRVGTQYF.

The rearrangement joins TRBV7-9 to TRBJ1-2, with D possibly matching TRBD1 (5 bases). Germline V gene lookup returns CDR1 SEHNR and CDR2 FQNEAQ (reference sequence). V was cut by 1 base and J by 11 bases, with 14 bases left in between. There are 13 residues in the CDR3. The CDR3 is CASSLEEGASYTF. The CDR3 DNA follows: TGTGCCAGCAGCTTAGAGGAAGGGGCTAGTTACACCTTC.

In this sample, this clonotype turned up many times. The gene calls are TRBV29-1 and TRBJ2-5; TRBD2 agrees at 9 bases. CDR1 and CDR2 (germline): SQVTM, ANQGSEA. J was trimmed by 0 bases and V by 8 bases; bases with no gene match: 7. This CDR3 has 14 residues. Here the CDR3 DNA reads TGCAGCTTCTATAGCGGGAGATACCAAGAGACCCAGTACTTC. This encodes CSFYSGRYQETQYF.

The chain carries TRBV2 and TRBJ2-7; 9 bases are a match to TRBD1. Germline values: CDR1 SNHLY, CDR2 FYNNEI. The J segment lost 6 bases and the V segment lost 6 bases, leaving 6 bases of the junction unmatched. This CDR3 is 13 amino acids long. The CDR3 bases are TGTGCCAGCAGGGGACAGGGTTCCGGCGAGCAGTACTTC. Residues: CASRGQGSGEQYF.

With respect to this clonotype: One junction end does not reproduce the germline sequence, and a read error may be involved. The V and J genes are TRBV12-3 or TRBV12-4 and TRBJ2-7; weak D call: TRBD1 (6 bases). This CDR3 spans 13 amino acids. DNA of the CDR3: TGTGTCAGCAGTTCGGACAGCTCCTACGAGCAGTACTTC. As protein: CVSSSDSSYEQYF.

This clonotype was seen a few times. V and J are TRBV7-9 and TRBJ2-6, with D possibly being TRBD1 (5 bases). The CDR3 sequence is 16 residues long. Trimming pared 2 bases from V and 2 bases from J, leaving 10 bases between. Germline CDR1 is SEHNR and CDR2 is FQNEAQ (reference sequence). The CDR3 reads CASSLRTGTGANVLTF. CDR3 DNA sequence: TGTGCCAGCAGCTTACGAACAGGAACTGGGGCCAACGTCCTGACTTTC.

The J gene is TRBJ2-5, the V gene TRBV7-2, with D tentatively TRBD1 or TRBD2 (5 bases each). Germline V CDR1 and CDR2: SGHTA, FQGNSA. V lost 6 bases, J lost 11 bases, and 19 bases lay in between. The CDR3 is made up of 13 amino acids. CDR3 coding DNA: TGTGCCAGCAGTAGGGACGTTCTTGGGGAGCAGTACTTC. It specifies CASSRDVLGEQYF.

This clonotype has a handful of counts. The chain joins TRBV20-1 to TRBJ2-3; D might be TRBD2 (6 bases). The germline V gene has CDR1 DFQATT and CDR2 SNEGSKA (reference sequence). The CDR3 spans 14 residues. Trimming removed 0 bases from V and 0 bases from J, with 7 bases in between. The CDR3 protein is CSARDLASTDTQYF. The CDR3 DNA follows: TGCAGTGCTAGAGATCTAGCGAGCACAGATACGCAGTATTTT.

The rearrangement joins TRBV20-1 to TRBJ2-7, with 10 nucleotides matching TRBD2. Germline CDR1 and CDR2: DFQATT and SNEGSKA (reference sequence). With V trimmed by 0 bases and J by 7 bases, 12 bases remained unmatched. The CDR3 runs 16 residues. The CDR3 DNA is TGCAGTGCTAGAGATCGGAGGCTAGCGGGAGCAGGAGAGCAGTACTTC. Translating it yields CSARDRRLAGAGEQYF.

This rearrangement joins TRBV7-9 to TRBJ2-1; D might be TRBD1 (5 bases). The V end lost 1 base, the J end lost 8 bases, and 12 bases lay between the germline ends. Per germline, CDR1 SEHNR and CDR2 FQNEAQ (reference sequence). The CDR3 spans 14 residues. The CDR3 loop is CASSLVAGHDEQFF. The DNA of the CDR3 is TGTGCCAGCAGCTTAGTGGCAGGGCACGATGAGCAGTTCTTC.

The chain couples TRBV7-4 to TRBJ2-5; TRBD2 might be the D (5 bases). From germline, CDR1 is SGHVT and CDR2 SQSDAQ. V shed 0 bases and J shed 1 base, with 21 bases lying between them. The CDR3 contains 19 residues. The CDR3 region has the DNA TGTGCCAGCAGCTTAGCCCGGGGAGTCGGGGTTTCGGGCCAAGAGACCCAGTACTTC. This encodes CASSLARGVGVSGQETQYF.

This clonotype was seen more than once but under ten times. The chain is built from TRBV6-1 and TRBJ1-1; weak D call: TRBD1 (6 bases). Germline V gene sequence: CDR1 MNHNS, CDR2 SASEGT. The length of the CDR3 is 14 residues. Trimming removed 2 bases at V and 7 bases at J, with 14 bases between. CDR3 loop: CASSEWKGTREAFF. CDR3 DNA sequence: TGTGCCAGCAGTGAATGGAAGGGGACACGTGAAGCTTTCTTT.

To note about this clonotype: This may arise from a read error, as a much more abundant clone is one base away. The rearrangement joins TRBV7-3 to TRBJ2-3; 8 bases are shared with TRBD2. V trimming: 7 bases; J trimming: 4 bases; junction bases outside the gene matches: 7. This CDR3 has 14 amino acids. From germline, CDR1 is SGHTA and CDR2 FQGTGA. CDR3 protein: CASKPGGPSDTQYF. Here the CDR3 DNA reads TGTGCCAGCAAACCGGGAGGGCCCTCAGATACGCAGTATTTT.

V usage is TRBV28 and J usage is TRBJ1-5, with D perhaps TRBD1 (6 bases). Trimming removed 7 bases at V and 7 bases at J, with 14 bases between. CDR1 and CDR2 (germline): MDHEN, SYDVKM. The CDR3 is 13 amino acids. The CDR3 DNA reads as TGTGCCAGCAAGGTCGGGGGCGGACAGCCCCAGCATTTT. It is translated as CASKVGGGQPQHF. The full variable domain, with the rest looked up from reference TRBV28 and TRBJ1-5, is DVKVTQSSRYLVKRTGEKVFLECVQDMDHENMFWYRQDPGLGLRLIYFSYDVKMKEKGDIPEGYSVSREKKERFSLILESASTNQTSMYLCASKVGGGQPQHFGDGTRLSIL.

Turning to this clonotype: Germline and junction disagree at one end, which may indicate a read error. This chain uses TRBV6-5 with TRBJ1-1; no definite D call. This CDR3 comprises 15 residues. The germline CDR1 and CDR2 sequences are MNHEY and SVGAGI. The CDR3 is CASSGFRSSNTEVFF. CDR3 DNA sequence: TGTGCCAGCAGTGGTTTCAGAAGTTCGAACACTGAAGTTTTCTTT.

This clonotype was counted at least ten times. CDR3 protein: CASTKTGGDTEAFF. The CDR3 nucleotides are TGTGCCAGCACCAAGACAGGGGGGGACACTGAAGCTTTCTTT. The V call is TRBV6-5, the J call TRBJ1-1; 9 bases are shared with TRBD1. The germline V gene has CDR1 MNHEY and CDR2 SVGAGI. J was trimmed by 3 bases and V by 7 bases; bases with no gene match: 6. The CDR3 loop spans 14 amino acids.